This T cell receptor (beta chain) was obtained from a study of response to subunit inactivated influenza vaccine. Each CDR3 protein gets one entry after TCRdb re-called the RT-PCR reads with MiXCR. The sample includes about 650,000 distinct CDR3 sequences, approximately 15% of them seen just once. This clonotype was seen repeatedly, ten times or more. Its antigen is still unknown. Trimming took off 3 bases at V and 4 bases at J, with 14 bases between the two ends. From germline, CDR1 is SGHKS and CDR2 YYEKEE (reference sequence). This CDR3 has 15 residues. The study, taken as a whole, reports: A suggestion made by the authors is that each seasonal influenza vaccination recruits few new T cells.

The clonotype comes from a man in his fifties who received an inactivated influenza vaccine. This chain links TRBV5-5 with TRBJ2-1; tentatively, D is TRBD1 (5 bases). This material consisted of PBMCs from blood, taken 12 days after vaccination. The DNA for the CDR3 is TGTGCCAGCAGCTCCGGCACAGGCGATTACAATGAGCAGTTCTTC. As protein: CASSSGTGDYNEQFF.